The present T cell receptor beta chain was sequenced within a study of blood T cell repertoires in COVID-19. Study information: Acute and convalescent COVID-19 specimens originated in the United States, Italy and Spain. Sources were T cells, B-cell-depleted T cells, or PBMCs; the material itself was cDNA or gDNA.

Per the original methods: By means of reference gene primer amplification, nucleated cell counts were estimated. The method was immunoSEQ multiplex PCR; TCRdb's version includes in-frame clones alone and lacks a portion of them. V and J calls and clone size are given by that table; D and trimming were obtained from the DNA. The table has 450,000 or so clones, 80% to 90% seen once. The V and J ends lost 6 bases and 5 bases, in that order; junction bases with no gene match: 16. CDR1 is WNHNN, CDR2 SYGVQD, per germline (reference sequence). This CDR3 comprises 17 residues. Patients of the Seattle cohort, enrolled during active infection, were followed longitudinally.

The source material was peripheral blood. The V and J genes are TRBV10-1 and TRBJ2-5, with TRBD1 matching over 9 bases. The sequence came from a man aged 18 to 29 with COVID-19, enrolled during active disease. CDR3 in DNA: TGCGCCAGCAGCGCCGGGACAGGGAACTTGTATTTGGAGACCCAGTACTTC. As protein: CASSAGTGNLYLETQYF.